This T cell receptor beta chain is drawn from a study of T cells in Graves' hyperthyroidism and ophthalmopathy (dated by TCRdb to about 2019). Background for the entire study: Peripheral blood samples were taken at the time of initial diagnosis, prior to any treatment. TCR V-J signatures able to tell the groups apart were searched for in a discovery cohort of 90 to 100 patients, of whom approximately 40 had Graves' ophthalmopathy and 57 had stable Graves' hyperthyroidism. Whether ophthalmopathy could be predicted prospectively was tested in an independent validation cohort made up of 18 to 20 hyperthyroidism patients plus 17 patients who later progressed to ophthalmopathy. The 100 discovery patients were randomly split 7:3 into training and test sets. The study also compared thyroid tissue and blood T-cell repertoires from roughly 6 Graves' hyperthyroidism patients. Once sampling was done, hyperthyroidism patients were given methimazole at a starting dose of 30 mg daily, whereas ophthalmopathy patients were given high-dose intravenous methylprednisolone. TCR Vbeta CDR3 sequencing of 140 or so peripheral blood samples (over 40 ophthalmopathy, roughly 74 hyperthyroidism and approximately 17 progressor patients) is reported in the paper.

On this clonotype itself: Which antigen it targets is not known. No qualities accompany the bases; no much larger clone lies one base away.

The TCR beta CDR3 regions were amplified from the RNA transcripts. A first-round RT-PCR of the TCR CDR3 used the HTBI primer set with the Qiagen OneStep RT-PCR kit. A second multiplex PCR round built the libraries, followed by size selection and purification. The libraries were sequenced on an Illumina HiSeq2000 using paired-end 100 bp reads. Turning to the authors' computational methods: SOAPnuke was used to process the raw data, with reads discarded if the reads contained adapters or uncalled bases, had a mean Phred below 15, or lacked an exact constant-primer or identifier match. High-quality paired reads were merged using COPE v1.2.5, and each unique nucleotide sequence was defined as a clonotype. MiTCR v1.1 was used to align the clonotypes against IMGT TRBV, TRBD and TRBJ reference segments. The analysis included only V-J combinations with a frequency above 0.0001, which together covered 99% to 99.2% of the repertoires. The TCS score was defined as the ratio of F50 (clonal expansion) to E x V (chaos), calculated using BLOSUM62-based TCRdist between CDR3 peptides within each V-J. Welch's t-statistics and random forest reduced 450 to 600 V-J features to 10 to 15, which were used in a naive Bayes classifier (R e1071). The raw public data were reprocessed by TCRdb itself: fastp quality trimming at Q25, MiXCR clonotype calling, in-frame beta chains only. Here each entry gathers all rows of one CDR3 protein and keeps the most common genes and DNA. In this record, the V and J calls reflect TCRdb's handling and not the investigators' own analysis. This sample has approximately 480,000 distinct CDR3 sequences in its table, and roughly 20% of those were observed once. The biggest ten clones account for 26% of the sample.

General conclusions and limits of the study: Most expanded thyroid clonotypes (frequency above 0.001) were also found in blood, which suggests that blood repertoires may mirror thyroid immune responses. In cross-validation, a model built on a 13 V-J signature told ophthalmopathy apart from stable hyperthyroidism with under 90% sensitivity and roughly 83% specificity, and in testing the same model reached 80%/75%. In validation, the model predicted progression to ophthalmopathy a median of 6.5 months before onset, with roughly 68% sensitivity and just under 75% specificity. No statistical method was used to fix the sample size in advance, and group allocation was not hidden from the investigators.

Stable Graves' hyperthyroidism was defined as no progression to ophthalmopathy during 18 months of follow-up. Hyperthyroidism patients were newly diagnosed, had a disease duration of under 2 months, and were aged 18 to 65 years. The study excluded patients with uncontrolled infections, other autoimmune diseases, pregnancy or lactation. Clinical symptoms, serum thyroxine and TRAb, thyroid ultrasound, and orbital computed tomography formed the basis for the diagnoses. PBMCs were separated from 8 to 10 ml of fresh peripheral blood using Ficoll-Paque density gradient centrifugation. Total RNA was extracted with Trizol reagent, and quality was checked on an Agilent 2100 Bioanalyzer. This TCR came from a man between 18 and 29 years old with Graves' hyperthyroidism. Sequenced: blood.

The CDR3 has the sequence CASSLGISGSKTQYF. The bases read TGTGCCAGCAGCTTAGGAATTAGCGGGAGCAAGACCCAGTACTTC. The sequence is built from TRBV7-2 and TRBJ2-5, and 9 bases in between align with TRBD2. The germline V gene yields SGHTA for CDR1 and FQGNSA for CDR2. There are 15 amino acids in the CDR3, from cysteine to phenylalanine inclusive. Here the CDR3 DNA is all that survives: 45 bases in frame from base 1. Trimming accounts for 1 base at V and 6 bases at J, while the number of junction bases matched to no gene is 6.